This T cell receptor beta chain was found in a study of siplizumab effects on memory and regulatory T cells. To note about this clone: As yet, its antigen is unknown.

The data were produced by immunoSEQ multiplex PCR, yet TCRdb's version contains in-frame clones alone and is incomplete. The sample comprises 50,000 to 75,000 clones, around 96% of which are singletons, and about 0.1% rests with the top ten. The V segment lost 5 bases and the J segment 7 bases; nucleotides outside the gene matches: 7. Germline-derived CDR1 and CDR2 are MNHEY and SMNVEV (reference sequence). CDR3 size: 14 residues. Findings and limits, study-wide: Apparently key alloresponse contributors, naive T cells also seemed more diverse than memory cells. For mappable alloreactive CD4+ clones, the mean Treg-derived fraction was nearly 70% with siplizumab and approximately 27% in controls. Siplizumab caused a significant drop in alloreactive sequences traceable to unstimulated CD4+ memory cells.

This TCR was sampled from a human donor in good health. The gene calls are TRBV27 and TRBJ2-1, with 8 bases lining up with TRBD2. Specimen: naive CD8+ T cells sorted from blood. Here the CDR3 reads CASSIGGGGNEQFF. In DNA, the CDR3 is TGTGCCAGCAGTATCGGGGGCGGGGGGAATGAGCAGTTCTTC.